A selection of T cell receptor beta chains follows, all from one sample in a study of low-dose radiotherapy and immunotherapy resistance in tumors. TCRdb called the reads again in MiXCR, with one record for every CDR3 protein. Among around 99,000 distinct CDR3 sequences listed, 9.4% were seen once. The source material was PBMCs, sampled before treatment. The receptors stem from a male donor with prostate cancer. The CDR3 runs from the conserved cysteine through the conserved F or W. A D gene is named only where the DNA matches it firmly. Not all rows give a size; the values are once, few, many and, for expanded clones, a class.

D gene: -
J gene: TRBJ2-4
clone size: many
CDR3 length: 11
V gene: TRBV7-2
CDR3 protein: CASSLFDIQYF
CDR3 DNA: TGTGCCAGCAGCTTATTTGACATTCAGTACTTC

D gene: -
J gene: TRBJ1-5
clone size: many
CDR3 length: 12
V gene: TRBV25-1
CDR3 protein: CASSGGNQPQHF
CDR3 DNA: TGTGCCAGCAGTGGGGGCAATCAGCCCCAGCATTTT

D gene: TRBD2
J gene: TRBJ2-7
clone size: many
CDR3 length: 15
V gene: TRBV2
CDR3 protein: CASSGTSGRRGEQYF
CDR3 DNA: TGTGCCAGCAGCGGGACTAGCGGGAGACGGGGCGAGCAGTACTTC

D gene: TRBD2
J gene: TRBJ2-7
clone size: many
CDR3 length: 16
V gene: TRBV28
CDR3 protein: CASRPGTSGRTYEQYF
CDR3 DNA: TGTGCCAGCAGGCCCGGGACTAGCGGGAGGACCTACGAGCAGTACTTC

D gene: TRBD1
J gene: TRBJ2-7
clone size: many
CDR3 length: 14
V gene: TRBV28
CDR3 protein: CASRTGQGTNEQYF
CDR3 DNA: TGTGCCAGCAGGACGGGACAGGGTACCAACGAGCAGTACTTC

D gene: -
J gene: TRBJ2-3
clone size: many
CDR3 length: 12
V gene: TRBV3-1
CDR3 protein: CASSNRLDTQYF
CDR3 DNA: TGTGCCAGCAGCAACAGGTTAGATACGCAGTATTTT

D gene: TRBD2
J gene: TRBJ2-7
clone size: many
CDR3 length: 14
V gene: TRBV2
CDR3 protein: CASSVLAGEVEQYF
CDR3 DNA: TGTGCCAGCAGTGTACTAGCGGGAGAAGTCGAGCAGTACTTC

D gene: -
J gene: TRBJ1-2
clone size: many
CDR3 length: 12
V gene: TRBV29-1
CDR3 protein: CSVGRGLYGYTF
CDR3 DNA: TGCAGCGTCGGCAGGGGACTCTATGGCTACACCTTC

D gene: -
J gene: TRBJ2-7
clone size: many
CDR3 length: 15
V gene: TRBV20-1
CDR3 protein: CSANGFFGGPDEQYF
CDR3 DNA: TGCAGTGCTAACGGTTTTTTTGGAGGGCCCGACGAGCAGTACTTC

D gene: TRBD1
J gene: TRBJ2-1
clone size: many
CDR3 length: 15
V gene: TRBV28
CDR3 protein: CASSSRTGGVNEQFF
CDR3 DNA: TGTGCCAGCAGTTCCAGGACAGGAGGAGTCAATGAGCAGTTCTTC

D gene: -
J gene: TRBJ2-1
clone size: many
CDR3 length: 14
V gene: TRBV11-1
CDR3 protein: CASSLASGGVEQFF
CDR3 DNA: TGTGCCAGCAGCTTAGCGTCCGGGGGAGTTGAGCAGTTCTTC

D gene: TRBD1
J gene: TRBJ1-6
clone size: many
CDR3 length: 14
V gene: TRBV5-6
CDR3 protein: CASSLGQGTSPLHF
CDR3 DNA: TGTGCCAGCAGCCTCGGACAGGGTACGTCACCCCTCCACTTT

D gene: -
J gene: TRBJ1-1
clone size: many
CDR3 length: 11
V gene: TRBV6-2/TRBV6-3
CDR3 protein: CASIRPPEAFF
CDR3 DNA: TGTGCCAGCATCAGACCCCCTGAAGCTTTCTTT

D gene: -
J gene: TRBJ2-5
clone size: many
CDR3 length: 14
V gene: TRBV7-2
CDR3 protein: CASSLDPGVETQYF
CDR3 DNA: TGTGCCAGCAGCTTAGATCCAGGGGTGGAGACCCAGTACTTC

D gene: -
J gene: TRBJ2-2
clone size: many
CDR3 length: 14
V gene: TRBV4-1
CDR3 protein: CASSQGERTGELFF
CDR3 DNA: TGCGCCAGCAGCCAAGGAGAGCGGACCGGGGAGCTGTTTTTT

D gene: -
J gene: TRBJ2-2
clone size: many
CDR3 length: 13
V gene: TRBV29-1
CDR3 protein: CSVDAGLIGELFF
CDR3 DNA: TGCAGCGTTGACGCAGGGTTGATCGGGGAGCTGTTTTTT

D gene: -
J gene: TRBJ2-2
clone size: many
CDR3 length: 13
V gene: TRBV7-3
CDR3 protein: CASSAGSTGELFF
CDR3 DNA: TGTGCCAGCAGCGCGGGATCCACCGGGGAGCTGTTTTTT

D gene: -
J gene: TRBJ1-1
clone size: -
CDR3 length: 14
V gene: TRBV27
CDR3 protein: CASSLSAGITEAFF
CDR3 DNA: TGTGCCAGCAGTTTATCGGCGGGGATCACTGAAGCTTTCTTT

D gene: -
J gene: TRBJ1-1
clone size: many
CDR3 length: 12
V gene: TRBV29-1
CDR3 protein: CSVEDRNTEAFF
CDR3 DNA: TGCAGCGTTGAAGATCGGAACACTGAAGCTTTCTTT

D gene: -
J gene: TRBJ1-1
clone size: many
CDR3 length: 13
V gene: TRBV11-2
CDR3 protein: CASSLTRNTEAFF
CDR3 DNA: TGTGCCAGCAGTTTGACTAGAAACACTGAAGCTTTCTTT

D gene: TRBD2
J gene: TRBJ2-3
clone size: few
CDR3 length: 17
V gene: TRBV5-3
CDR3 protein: CASSSPASGLYTDTQYF
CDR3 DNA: TGTGCCAGCAGCTCGCCGGCTAGCGGGTTATACACAGATACGCAGTATTTT

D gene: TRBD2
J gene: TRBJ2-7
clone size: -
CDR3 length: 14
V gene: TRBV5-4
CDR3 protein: CASNSSGTSYEQYF
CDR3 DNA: TGTGCCAGCAACTCTAGCGGGACCTCCTACGAGCAGTACTTC

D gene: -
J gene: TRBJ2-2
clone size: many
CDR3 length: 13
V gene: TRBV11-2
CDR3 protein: CASSSGLTGELFF
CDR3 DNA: TGTGCCAGCAGCTCGGGACTCACTGGGGAGCTGTTTTTT

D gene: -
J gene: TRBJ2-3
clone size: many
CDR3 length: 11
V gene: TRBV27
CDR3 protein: CASSRGYTQYF
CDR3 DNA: TGTGCCAGCAGCAGAGGATATACGCAGTATTTT

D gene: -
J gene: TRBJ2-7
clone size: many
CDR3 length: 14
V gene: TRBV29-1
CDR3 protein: CSVYGGTGAYEQYF
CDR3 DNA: TGCAGCGTGTATGGCGGGACTGGAGCCTACGAGCAGTACTTC

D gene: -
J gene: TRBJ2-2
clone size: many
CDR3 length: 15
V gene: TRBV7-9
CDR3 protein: CASSLGQLNTGELFF
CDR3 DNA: TGTGCCAGCAGCCTAGGACAGTTGAACACCGGGGAGCTGTTTTTT

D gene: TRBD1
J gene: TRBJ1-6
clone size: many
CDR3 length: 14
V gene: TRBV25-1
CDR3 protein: CASSDQGAGSPLHF
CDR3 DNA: TGTGCCAGCAGTGACCAGGGGGCAGGGTCACCCCTCCACTTT

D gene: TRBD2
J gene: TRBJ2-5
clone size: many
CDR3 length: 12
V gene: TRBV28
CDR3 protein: CASSTPSGRRSF
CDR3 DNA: TGTGCCAGCAGTACACCTAGCGGGAGGCGATCCTTC

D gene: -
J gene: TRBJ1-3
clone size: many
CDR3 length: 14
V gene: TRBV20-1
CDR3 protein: CSARKGVAGNTIYF
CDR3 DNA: TGCAGTGCTAGAAAAGGGGTCGCTGGAAACACCATATATTTT

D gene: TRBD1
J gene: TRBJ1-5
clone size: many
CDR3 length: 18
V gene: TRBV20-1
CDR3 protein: CSARPAEGATPSNQPQHF
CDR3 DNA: TGCAGTGCCCGCCCCGCGGAGGGGGCTACTCCTAGCAATCAGCCCCAGCATTTT

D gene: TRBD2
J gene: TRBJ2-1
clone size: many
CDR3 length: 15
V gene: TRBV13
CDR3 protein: CASSFTLADYNEQFF
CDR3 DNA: TGTGCCAGCAGCTTCACCCTAGCGGATTACAATGAGCAGTTCTTC

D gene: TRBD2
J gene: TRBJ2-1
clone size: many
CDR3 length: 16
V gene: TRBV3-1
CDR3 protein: CASSRGRGLAGDEQFF
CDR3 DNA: TGTGCCAGCAGCCGCGGGAGGGGACTAGCGGGAGATGAGCAGTTCTTC

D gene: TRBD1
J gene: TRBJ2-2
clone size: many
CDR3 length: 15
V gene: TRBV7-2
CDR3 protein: CASSLPWTGPGELFF
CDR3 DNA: TGTGCCAGCAGCTTACCCTGGACAGGGCCCGGGGAGCTGTTTTTT

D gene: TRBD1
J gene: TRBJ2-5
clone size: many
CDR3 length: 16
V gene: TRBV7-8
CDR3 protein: CASSFRTGGLQETQYF
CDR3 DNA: TGTGCCAGCAGCTTCCGTACAGGGGGGCTCCAAGAGACCCAGTACTTC

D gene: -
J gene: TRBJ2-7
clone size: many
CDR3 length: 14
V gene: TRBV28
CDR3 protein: CASSAAAVTYEQYF
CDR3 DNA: TGTGCCAGCAGTGCCGCAGCGGTCACCTACGAGCAGTACTTC

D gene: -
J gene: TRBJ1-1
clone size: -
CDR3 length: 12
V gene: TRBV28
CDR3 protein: CASSHGPVEAFF
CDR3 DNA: TGTGCCAGCAGTCACGGTCCGGTAGAAGCTTTCTTT

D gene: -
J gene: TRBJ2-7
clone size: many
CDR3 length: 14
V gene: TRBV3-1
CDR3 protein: CASSQAAGPYEQYF
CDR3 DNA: TGTGCCAGCAGCCAAGCGGCAGGCCCCTACGAGCAGTACTTC

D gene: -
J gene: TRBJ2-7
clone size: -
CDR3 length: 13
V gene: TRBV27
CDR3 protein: CASRNSGAYEQYF
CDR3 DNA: TGTGCCAGCAGAAATTCGGGGGCCTACGAGCAGTACTTC

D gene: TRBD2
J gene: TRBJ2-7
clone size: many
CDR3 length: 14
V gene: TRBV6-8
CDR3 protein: CASRQLAGPYEQYF
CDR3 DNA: TGTGCCAGCAGACAACTAGCGGGGCCCTACGAGCAGTACTTC

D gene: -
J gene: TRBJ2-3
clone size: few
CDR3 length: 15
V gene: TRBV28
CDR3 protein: CASSGGGVGFNEQYF
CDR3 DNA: TGTGCCAGCAGTGGGGGCGGGGTAGGATTCAATGAGCAGTATTTT

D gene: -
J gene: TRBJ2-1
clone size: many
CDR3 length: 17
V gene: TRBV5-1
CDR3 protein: CASSPTIRGRGYNEQFF
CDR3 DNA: TGCGCCAGCAGCCCCACTATTCGGGGAAGAGGGTACAATGAGCAGTTCTTC

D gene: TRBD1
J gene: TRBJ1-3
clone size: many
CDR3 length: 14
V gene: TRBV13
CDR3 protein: CASSFRGSGNTIYF
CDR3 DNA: TGTGCCAGCAGCTTCAGGGGGTCCGGAAACACCATATATTTT

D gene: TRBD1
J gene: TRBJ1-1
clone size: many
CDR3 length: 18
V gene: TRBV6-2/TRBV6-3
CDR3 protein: CASSYSKPGQGRNTEAFF
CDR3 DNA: TGTGCCAGCAGTTACTCGAAACCGGGACAGGGGAGGAACACTGAAGCTTTCTTT

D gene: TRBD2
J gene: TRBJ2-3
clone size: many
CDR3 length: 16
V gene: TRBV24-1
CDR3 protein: CATSDGLAEGSDTQYF
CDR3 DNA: TGTGCCACCAGTGATGGACTAGCGGAAGGATCCGATACGCAGTATTTT